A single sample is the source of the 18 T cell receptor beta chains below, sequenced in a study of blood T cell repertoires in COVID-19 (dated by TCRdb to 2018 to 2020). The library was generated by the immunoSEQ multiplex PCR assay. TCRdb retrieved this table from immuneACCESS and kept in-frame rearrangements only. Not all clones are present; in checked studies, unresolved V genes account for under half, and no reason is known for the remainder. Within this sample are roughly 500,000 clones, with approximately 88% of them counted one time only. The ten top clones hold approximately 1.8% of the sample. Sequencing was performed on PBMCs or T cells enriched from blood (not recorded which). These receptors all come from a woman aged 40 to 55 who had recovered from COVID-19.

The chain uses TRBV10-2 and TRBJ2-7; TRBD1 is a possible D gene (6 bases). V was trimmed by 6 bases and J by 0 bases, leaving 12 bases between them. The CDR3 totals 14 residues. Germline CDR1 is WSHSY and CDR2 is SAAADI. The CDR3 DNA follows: TGCGCCAGCAGAGGACAGCATAACTCCTACGAGCAGTACTTC. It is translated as CASRGQHNSYEQYF.

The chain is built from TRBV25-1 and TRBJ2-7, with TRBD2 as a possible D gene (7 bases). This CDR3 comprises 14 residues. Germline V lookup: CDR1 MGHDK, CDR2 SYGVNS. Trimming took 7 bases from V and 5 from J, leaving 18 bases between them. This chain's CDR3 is CASNNVGGRNEQYF. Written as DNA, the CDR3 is TGTGCCAGCAACAACGTCGGGGGGCGGAACGAGCAGTACTTC.

The CDR3 protein is CASSHRRSSYNEQFF. DNA of the CDR3: TGCGCCAGCAGCCATAGAAGAAGCTCCTACAATGAGCAGTTCTTC. The rearrangement uses TRBV4-1 and TRBJ2-1; D unresolved. V gave up 3 bases and J gave up 0 bases, with 9 bases separating them. Germline V lookup: CDR1 MGHRA, CDR2 YSYEKL. The CDR3 runs 15 residues.

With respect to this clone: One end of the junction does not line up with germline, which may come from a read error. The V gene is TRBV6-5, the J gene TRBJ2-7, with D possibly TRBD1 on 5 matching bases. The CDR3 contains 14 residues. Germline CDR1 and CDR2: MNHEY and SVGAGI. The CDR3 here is CASSPTGPRTRTEF. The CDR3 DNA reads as TGTGCCAGCAGCCCAACAGGACCGAGAACCCGAACTGAATTC.

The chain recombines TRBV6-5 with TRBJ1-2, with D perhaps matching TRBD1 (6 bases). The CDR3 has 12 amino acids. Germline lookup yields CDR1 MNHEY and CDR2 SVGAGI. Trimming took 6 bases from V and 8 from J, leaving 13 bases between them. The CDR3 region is CASRNREAGYTF. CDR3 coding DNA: TGTGCCAGCAGAAACAGGGAAGCCGGCTACACCTTC.

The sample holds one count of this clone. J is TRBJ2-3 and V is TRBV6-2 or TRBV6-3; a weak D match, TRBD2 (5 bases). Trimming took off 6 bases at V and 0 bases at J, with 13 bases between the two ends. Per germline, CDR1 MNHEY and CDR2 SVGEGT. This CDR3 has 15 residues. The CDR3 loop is CASSLPGGSTDTQYF. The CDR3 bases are TGTGCCAGCAGCCTACCCGGCGGGAGCACAGATACGCAGTATTTT.

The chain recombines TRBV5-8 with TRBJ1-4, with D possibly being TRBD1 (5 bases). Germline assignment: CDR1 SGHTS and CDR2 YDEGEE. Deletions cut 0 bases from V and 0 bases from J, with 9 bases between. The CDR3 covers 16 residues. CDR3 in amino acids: CASSLGDSATNEKLFF. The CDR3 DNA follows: TGTGCCAGCAGCTTGGGCGACAGCGCAACTAATGAAAAACTGTTTTTT.

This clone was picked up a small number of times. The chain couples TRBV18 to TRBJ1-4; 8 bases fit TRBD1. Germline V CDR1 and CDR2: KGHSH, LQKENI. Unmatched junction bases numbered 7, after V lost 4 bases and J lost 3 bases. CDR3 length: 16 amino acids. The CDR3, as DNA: TGTGCCAGCTCACGTGCAGGGGGCGCGGCTAATGAAAAACTGTTTTTT. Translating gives CASSRAGGAANEKLFF.

CDR3 bases: TGCGCCAGCAGCTTGGCTCCGGGATCCCAAGAGACCCAGTACTTC. Translating it yields CASSLAPGSQETQYF. The rearrangement joins TRBV5-1 to TRBJ2-5; D is possibly TRBD2 (5 bases). V was pared by 0 bases and J by 1 base, with 10 bases between. Germline loops: CDR1 SGHRS, CDR2 YFSETQ. The CDR3 is made up of 15 amino acids.

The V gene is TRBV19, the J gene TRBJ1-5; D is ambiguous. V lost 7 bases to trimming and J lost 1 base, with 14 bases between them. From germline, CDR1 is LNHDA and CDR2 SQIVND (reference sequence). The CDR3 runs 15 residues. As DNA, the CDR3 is TGTGCCAGTAACCCCCGCGCAAACAGCAATCAGCCCCAGCATTTT. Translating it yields CASNPRANSNQPQHF.

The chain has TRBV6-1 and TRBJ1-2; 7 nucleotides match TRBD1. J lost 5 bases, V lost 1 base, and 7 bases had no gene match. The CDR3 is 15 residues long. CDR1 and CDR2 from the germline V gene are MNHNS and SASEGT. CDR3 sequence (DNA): TGTGCCAGCAGTGAAGATGGGGACAGCTTTTATGGCTACACCTTC. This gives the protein CASSEDGDSFYGYTF.

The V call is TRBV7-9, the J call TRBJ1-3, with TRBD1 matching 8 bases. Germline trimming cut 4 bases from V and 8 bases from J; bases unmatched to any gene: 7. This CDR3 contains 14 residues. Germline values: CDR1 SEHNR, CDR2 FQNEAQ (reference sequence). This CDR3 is CASSYDRGGDTIYF. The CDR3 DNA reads TGTGCCAGCAGCTACGACAGGGGTGGGGACACCATATATTTT.

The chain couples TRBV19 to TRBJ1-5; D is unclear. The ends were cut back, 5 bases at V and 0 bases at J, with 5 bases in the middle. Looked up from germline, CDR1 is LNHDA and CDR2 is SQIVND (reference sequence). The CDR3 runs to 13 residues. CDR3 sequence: CASSWSSNQPQHF. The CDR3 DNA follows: TGTGCCAGTAGTTGGAGTAGCAATCAGCCCCAGCATTTT.

CDR3 coding DNA: TGTGCCAGCAGCGCGCGATCCGGGAACACTGAAGCTTTCTTT. The encoded protein is CASSARSGNTEAFF. The rearrangement links TRBV9 to TRBJ1-1, with D unclear. V lost 3 bases to trimming and J lost 1 base, with 10 bases between them. The germline CDR1 and CDR2 sequences are SGDLS and YYNGEE. CDR3 size: 14 residues.

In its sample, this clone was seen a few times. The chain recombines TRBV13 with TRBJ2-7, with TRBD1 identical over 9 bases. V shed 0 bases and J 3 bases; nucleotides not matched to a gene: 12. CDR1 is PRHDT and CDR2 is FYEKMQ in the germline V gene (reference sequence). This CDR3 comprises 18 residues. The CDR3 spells CASSLGTGGGLFVYEQYF. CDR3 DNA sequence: TGTGCCAGCAGCTTAGGGACAGGGGGAGGCCTCTTCGTCTACGAGCAGTACTTC.

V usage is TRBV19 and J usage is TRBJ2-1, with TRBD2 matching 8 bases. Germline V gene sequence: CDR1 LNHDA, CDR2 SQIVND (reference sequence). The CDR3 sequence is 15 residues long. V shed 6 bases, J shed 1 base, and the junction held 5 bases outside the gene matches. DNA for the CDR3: TGTGCCAGTAGCCCACTAGCGGCATCCTACAATGAGCAGTTCTTC. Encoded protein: CASSPLAASYNEQFF.

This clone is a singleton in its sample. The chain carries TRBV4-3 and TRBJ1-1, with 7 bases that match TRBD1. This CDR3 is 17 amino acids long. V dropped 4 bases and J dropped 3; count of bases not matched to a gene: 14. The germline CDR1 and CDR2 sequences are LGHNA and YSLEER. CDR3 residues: CASSLRGTAMGYTEAFF. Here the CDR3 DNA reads TGCGCCAGCAGCCTCCGGGGGACAGCAATGGGTTACACTGAAGCTTTCTTT.

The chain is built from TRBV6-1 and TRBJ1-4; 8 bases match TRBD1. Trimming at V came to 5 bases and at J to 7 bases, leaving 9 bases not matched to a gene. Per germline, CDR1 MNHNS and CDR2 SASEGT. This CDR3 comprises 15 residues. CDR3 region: CASSQGDRQGEKLFF. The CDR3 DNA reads TGTGCCAGCAGTCAAGGGGACAGGCAAGGTGAAAAACTGTTTTTT.